This TCR beta chain was observed in a study of shared clonotypes between healthy human individuals. General study findings and limits: Relative to clonotypes present in all four donors, those not shared had lower generation probabilities. Genetic and exposure-history diversity was limited by the small donor number.

Concerning this clone itself: Its antigen is as yet unknown.

CDR1 is MDHEN, CDR2 SYDVKM, per germline. There are 11 residues in the CDR3. V dropped 5 bases and J dropped 7 bases, with 7 bases sitting between them. Several immunoSEQ plates held equal portions of the genomic DNA taken from each subset. As handled by the study authors: ImmunoSEQ junction-only sequences lacked quality scores, so their filtering differed. Some clones are missing from TCRdb's copy, which holds only in-frame ones; the method was immunoSEQ multiplex PCR. The V and J calls and the clone size are those of that table, but D and trimming were determined from the DNA. The sample records some 660,000 clones, 73% being singletons.

This chain uses TRBV28 with TRBJ2-3; D unclear. Sequenced material: memory CD4+ T cells sorted from blood. The sample's subset: CD45RA-negative fraction. This receptor was taken from a woman under 40 in good health. This chain's CDR3 is CASSHTYTQYF. The CDR3 DNA reads as TGTGCCAGCAGTCATACCTATACGCAGTATTTT.